This is a list of T cell receptor beta chains from one sample in a study of blood T cell repertoires in COVID-19. Repertoires were generated with immunoSEQ multiplex PCR, while TCRdb's copy carries only in-frame clones and drops some. Found here are a few hundred thousand clones, approximately 86% of them singletons; the top ten hold around 1.6%. Sequencing was performed on PBMCs or T cells enriched from blood (not recorded which). The receptors here all came from a woman aged 50 to 60 who had recovered from COVID-19. The CDR3 runs from the conserved cysteine through the conserved F or W.

V,CDR3
TRBV2,CATGTGDYEQYF
TRBV5-5,CASSFLPGEQYF
TRBV10-3,CAISEPGQGGETQYF
TRBV3-1/TRBV3-2,CASSRNSGGYEQYF
TRBV20-1,CSARGSYEQYF
TRBV7-2,CASSLVLNTEAFF
TRBV7-2,CASSLATYNEQFF
TRBV9,CASSVDPGTGSLFF
TRBV19,CASRGQGRVAFF
TRBV28,CASTQSLGGNQPQHF
TRBV29-1,CSVEGLAGEYEQYF
TRBV18,CASSPPGLAGDGEQFF
TRBV6-5,CASSQDSWSYGYTF
TRBV12-3/TRBV12-4,CASSGTGEGYTF
TRBV15,CATRKQGARQPQHF
TRBV7-8,CASSMRQGIGYTF
TRBV7-2,CASSLLLRGSDTQYF
TRBV6-5,CASSYFRSGNTIYF
TRBV30,CAWSVRRRDYGYTF
TRBV30,CACLADSGNEQFF
TRBV14,CASSLPAGTSFSQETQYF
TRBV9,CASSVDSGSYEQYF
TRBV2,CASSAGLRRERLYF
TRBV28,CASSFPGPGAYEQYF
TRBV9,CASSIQGRTDTQYF
TRBV6-2/TRBV6-3,CASSSPGLAYRQYF
TRBV19,CASRGQVFGEPQHF
TRBV28,CASSLLAGAYNEQFF
TRBV28,CASSSRGSVGNQPQHF
TRBV4-3,CASSQRGTGVGNLVGGMETQYF
TRBV5-1,CASSLGTGAYNEQFF
TRBV6-5,CASRGDSWNSPLHF
TRBV25-1,CASSLDSLFRQYF
TRBV19,CASLDGGRRGVGYTF
TRBV27,CASSLQGRNSPLHF
TRBV28,CASSPNDRVGNTIYF
TRBV10-3,CAIRDPGYQETQYF
TRBV12-3/TRBV12-4,CASSWGGYNEQFF
TRBV18,CASSPISETSTGELFF